These 20 T cell receptor beta chains originate from one sample sequenced in a study of CD4 and CD8 cells across lung adenocarcinoma regions. TCRdb analysed the PCR reads with MiXCR anew, one entry per CDR3 protein. The sample yields about 7,500 distinct CDR3 sequences, roughly 53% seen once. Sequenced input: CD8+ T cells from the center of a lung tumor. These receptors came from a male donor with lung adenocarcinoma. The CD4 and CD8 labels of this study may be unreliable.

This chain uses TRBV10-1 with TRBJ2-2, with 13 bases that match TRBD2. The CDR3 sequence is 19 residues long. V shed 4 bases, J shed 3 bases, and the junction held 11 bases outside the gene matches. Germline-derived CDR1 and CDR2 are WNHNN and SYGVQD (reference sequence). The CDR3 DNA reads TGCGCCAGCAGTGTGACACTAGCGGGAGGGCCGCCGTACACCGGGGAGCTGTTTTTT. Translated: CASSVTLAGGPPYTGELFF.

Only one count was recorded for this clonotype. The chain carries TRBV20-1 and TRBJ2-1; TRBD2 matches at 7 bases. J lost 9 bases, V lost 3 bases, and 14 bases had no gene match. Germline V gene lookup returns CDR1 DFQATT and CDR2 SNEGSKA (reference sequence). The CDR3 is made up of 15 amino acids. Here the CDR3 reads CSASGVYPGGGEQFF. CDR3 in DNA: TGCAGTGCTAGCGGAGTTTACCCGGGAGGTGGTGAGCAGTTCTTC.

This chain connects TRBV6-1 to TRBJ2-1; the D gene is possibly TRBD1 (5 bases). The CDR3 loop spans 13 amino acids. Germline loops: CDR1 MNHNS, CDR2 SASEGT. Trimming took 10 bases from V and 2 from J, leaving 12 bases between them. The CDR3 loop reads CATRVGPYNEQFF. Here the CDR3 DNA reads TGTGCCACCCGGGTGGGGCCCTACAATGAGCAGTTCTTC.

This clonotype was observed many times. The gene calls are TRBV6-5 and TRBJ2-5; 9 bases map to TRBD2. With V trimmed by 2 bases and J by 11 bases, 15 bases remained unmatched. This CDR3 is 16 amino acids long. CDR1 and CDR2 (germline): MNHEY, SVGAGI. The CDR3 here is CASSYTLTSGGGEQYF. DNA of the CDR3: TGTGCCAGCAGTTACACCCTGACTAGCGGAGGAGGGGAGCAGTACTTC.

This clonotype has a handful of counts. This chain uses TRBV6-5 with TRBJ1-2; tentatively, D is TRBD1 (5 bases). Trimming cost V 2 bases and J 8 bases, with 12 bases left between them. Germline-derived CDR1 and CDR2 are MNHEY and SVGAGI. This CDR3 region has 13 residues. DNA of the CDR3: TGTGCCAGCAGTTACGGGGCAGGGTCGGGCTACACCTTC. Amino acids: CASSYGAGSGYTF.

This clonotype is medium-sized (0.01 to 0.1%). The V gene is TRBV27, the J gene TRBJ2-5; 7 positions agree with TRBD1. Losses at the gene ends were 4 bases for V and 7 bases for J; bases not matched to a gene: 9. Germline CDR1 and CDR2: MNHEY and SMNVEV (reference sequence). This CDR3 region has 14 residues. The CDR3 protein is CASSWDSVLGTQYF. The CDR3 nucleotides read TGTGCCAGCAGTTGGGACAGCGTATTAGGGACCCAGTACTTC.

The chain is built from TRBV7-9 and TRBJ1-1, with no clear D. CDR1 and CDR2 (germline): SEHNR, FQNEAQ (reference sequence). This CDR3 comprises 12 residues. V gave up 2 bases and J gave up 9 bases, with 10 bases separating them. For the CDR3, the DNA is TGTGCCAGCAGCTTAAACGACGGAAAAGCTTTCTTT. It codes for CASSLNDGKAFF.

This clonotype appeared many times. The chain uses TRBV6-1 and TRBJ2-5; D may be TRBD1 or TRBD2 (5 bases each). The germline gives CDR1 MNHNS, CDR2 SASEGT. V lost 3 bases and J 5 bases, leaving 16 bases between the germline ends. This CDR3 contains 15 residues. CDR3 DNA sequence: TGTGCCAGCAGTGAGGGGACGTTAGAAAGGGAGACCCAGTACTTC. This codes for CASSEGTLERETQYF.

The V call is TRBV27, the J call TRBJ2-1; 7 positions agree with TRBD1. The germline gives CDR1 MNHEY, CDR2 SMNVEV (reference sequence). There are 15 residues in the CDR3. Trimming removed 5 bases from V and 6 bases from J; junction bases left unmatched: 10. The CDR3 DNA is TGTGCCAGCAGTCAAAGCCGGGACAGACTCAATGAGCAGTTCTTC. Translated, it gives CASSQSRDRLNEQFF.

This chain uses TRBV6-1 with TRBJ2-5, with 7 bases aligning to TRBD2. The DNA end lines up better with TRBJ2-7; the J call may be wrong. CDR3 length: 14 residues. Germline V lookup: CDR1 MNHNS, CDR2 SASEGT. CDR3 amino acids: CASRQLGEGYEQYF. The DNA of the CDR3 is TGTGCCAGCAGGCAATTGGGGGAGGGCTACGAGCAGTACTTC.

The rearrangement links TRBV6-5 to TRBJ2-5; D gene uncertain. Deletions cut 0 bases from V and 4 bases from J, with 12 bases between. CDR3 length: 15 amino acids. Germline V lookup: CDR1 MNHEY, CDR2 SVGAGI. The DNA of the CDR3 is TGTGCCAGCAGTTACTCTCGCATGGGCGGAGAGACCCAGTACTTC. This encodes CASSYSRMGGETQYF.

This clonotype was counted only a few times. The chain couples TRBV6-1 to TRBJ1-2; possibly TRBD1 for D (5 bases). Between the trimmed V and J ends, which lost 1 base and 5 bases, there was a span of 26 bases. The V gene's germline CDR1 is MNHNS and CDR2 SASEGT. The CDR3 has 19 residues. In nucleotides, the CDR3 is TGTGCCAGCAGTGAAGATCCTGGGATGTATAAGGGGTCGGAGTATGGCTACACCTTC. Translation gives CASSEDPGMYKGSEYGYTF.

There are many counts of this clonotype. The V gene is TRBV7-2, the J gene TRBJ1-6, with D perhaps TRBD1 (6 bases). Germline V gives CDR1 SGHTA, CDR2 FQGNSA. This CDR3 comprises 16 residues. Trimming stripped 2 bases from V and 6 bases from J, with 14 bases between. CDR3 protein: CASSLFAADSNSPLHF. In nucleotides, the CDR3 is TGTGCCAGCAGCTTATTCGCGGCGGACAGTAATTCACCCCTCCACTTT.

This clonotype was counted ten times or more. V is TRBV14 and J is TRBJ2-3, with TRBD2 matching 13 bases. The CDR3 spans 16 residues. Germline CDR1 is SGHDN and CDR2 is FVKESK. V was clipped by 3 bases and J by 4 bases; unmatched bases: 4. The CDR3 coding sequence is TGTGCCAGCAGCCAGGGACTAGCGGGATATCCAGATACGCAGTATTTT. It encodes CASSQGLAGYPDTQYF.

This clonotype appeared a single time. At one of its ends the junction is not consistent with the germline gene, which may arise from a read error. The rearrangement joins TRBV7-2 to TRBJ2-3; D uncertain. The J call may not be correct, given that the DNA end is closer to TRBJ2-7. CDR3 size: 13 residues. From germline, CDR1 is SGHTA and CDR2 FQGNSA. The CDR3 sequence: CATSPYHTNTQYF. CDR3 coding DNA: TGTGCCACCAGCCCGTACCACACAAACACGCAGTACTTC.

This rearrangement joins TRBV10-2 to TRBJ2-5; 13 positions match TRBD2. The CDR3 contains 16 residues. The V gene's germline CDR1 is WSHSY and CDR2 SAAADI. After removal of 5 bases from V and 2 bases from J, the junction contained 5 bases not matched to a gene. Here the CDR3 reads CASSPGLAGIQETQYF. The DNA of the CDR3 is TGCGCCAGCAGTCCGGGACTAGCGGGGATACAAGAGACCCAGTACTTC.

This clonotype is a singleton in its sample. The genes are TRBV10-2 and TRBJ2-1; TRBD2 agrees at 7 bases. Germline CDR1 is WSHSY and CDR2 is SAAADI. V lost 7 bases and J lost 9; bases outside the gene matches: 12. The CDR3 totals 14 residues. CDR3 protein: CASTPGGAPIEQFF. In DNA form, the CDR3 reads TGCGCCAGCACGCCGGGAGGAGCCCCCATTGAGCAGTTCTTC.

This clonotype was observed a handful of times. The rearrangement joins TRBV27 to TRBJ2-1; 9 positions agree with TRBD2. The J call may be incorrect, as the DNA end agrees better with TRBJ2-7. CDR1 is MNHEY and CDR2 is SMNVEV in the germline V gene (reference sequence). This CDR3 spans 15 amino acids. The CDR3 here is CASSTPLAGRYEQYF. CDR3 DNA sequence: TGTGCCAGCAGCACCCCCCTAGCGGGACGCTACGAGCAGTACTTC.

This chain uses TRBV7-2 with TRBJ2-5; D is unresolved. V lost 5 bases and J 2 bases, leaving 18 bases between the germline ends. Germline V CDR1 and CDR2: SGHTA, FQGNSA. This CDR3 is 16 amino acids long. CDR3 sequence reads: CASSHRVAAGQETQYF. In nucleotides, the CDR3 is TGTGCCAGCAGCCACCGAGTAGCAGCAGGACAAGAGACCCAGTACTTC.

This clonotype showed up many times. This chain joins TRBV10-1 and TRBJ2-3; TRBD2 aligns across 10 bases. The CDR3 consists of 16 residues. Germline-derived CDR1 and CDR2 are WNHNN and SYGVQD (reference sequence). V shed 5 bases, J shed 3 bases, and the junction held 8 bases outside the gene matches. The CDR3 is CASSPWVAGGTDTQYF. The CDR3 nucleotides are TGCGCCAGCAGTCCTTGGGTAGCGGGAGGTACAGATACGCAGTATTTT.